This T cell receptor beta chain is from a study of radiotherapy plus CTLA-4 blockade in lung cancer listed by TCRdb under 2018. Background for the entire study: Objective responses occurred in roughly a sixth of enrolled patients, and 30% to 35% achieved disease control.

For this clone: Its target antigen remains unknown. No per-base quality is available; no much larger clone lies one base away.

The method was the immunoSEQ multiplex PCR assay. TCRdb re-hosts the immuneACCESS table, in-frame sequences only. Its copies lack some clones; in the studies checked, an unresolved V gene accounts for under half of them, and the cause for the rest is not known. In all, the sample holds 50,000 to 60,000 clones, and approximately 82% of those were seen once. Jointly, the top ten make up 6% to 7% of the sample. What the study reported, not specific to this receptor: The strongest predictors of response, as reported, were early dynamic changes in blood T cell clones along with a rise in serum interferon-beta after radiation. After treatment with radiotherapy and ipilimumab, TCR clones that originated in tumors expanded in peripheral blood.

Focal radiation therapy combined with CTLA-4 blockade (ipilimumab) was tested in patients with chemo-refractory metastatic non-small-cell lung cancer. The origin of this receptor is a human donor with non-small cell lung cancer whose response to radiotherapy plus ipilimumab could not be evaluated. This specimen consisted of peripheral blood, obtained from a patient treated with radiotherapy plus ipilimumab.

The CDR3 has the sequence CASSQSRGGPRETQYF. The nucleotide sequence reads as follows: TGTGCCAGCAGCCAAAGCCGTGGGGGCCCCAGAGAGACCCAGTACTTC. The chain was built from TRBV21-1 and TRBJ2-5; TRBD1 is taken as the D call from the table, unchecked against the DNA. TRBV21-1 is described as a pseudogene. Including cysteine and phenylalanine, the CDR3 has 16 amino acids. Only the CDR3 part of the read is kept: 48 bases, read in frame from the first base.